This TCR beta chain was recorded in a study of cytomegalovirus exposure and HLA in healthy donors listed by TCRdb under 2017. General notes on the study: According to an earlier analysis of 587 of the donors, about 170 million T cells yielded 117 million unique TCR beta sequences and 250 to 350 Gb of sequence data. An early release covering roughly 640 HLA-typed donors comprised 250 to 350 gigabases of sequencing data and tens of millions of unique TCR sequences. The genetic ancestry cluster associated with self-reported Caucasian donors included over 65% of the roughly 400 genotyped donors. The study aimed to test whether signatures of past pathogen exposure could be identified by cataloging public T cell receptors. Using immunosequencing, the study profiled T cell repertoires from some 670 subjects and related those repertoires to cytomegalovirus serostatus. A separate validation cohort of some 130 different subjects was used in addition to the 666-subject first cohort. To predict cytomegalovirus infection status, the study brought together high-throughput TCR immunosequencing, statistical association of individual TCRs with disease status, and machine learning. A later analysis re-examined previously published TCR beta repertoires from more than 550 donors and added high-resolution HLA genotyping to investigate patterns of TCR occurrence. In the later analysis, no new phenotypic data were used to find candidate immune exposures; instead, reliance was placed on TCR beta sequences and their occurrence across donors. An earlier analysis of around 540 of the donors applied high-throughput TCR beta sequencing to assess whether each TCR beta V gene segment acted as functional or pseudogenic. Donor age, sex, ethnicity and CMV serostatus were collected together with the repertoire data. Genome-wide SNP genotypes for about 60% of the 666 donors were used in a later genetic analysis, which treated that subset as a discovery cohort. Every repertoire in the discovery cohort had been generated on one and the same sequencing platform. Class I and class II HLA loci were covered by the typing at four-digit resolution. The number of typed donors differed by locus: about 620-640 for A, B, C, DRB1 and DQB1; 522 for DQA1; 606 for DPA1; and about 450 for DPB1. Roughly 5 DR-DQ haplotypes were handled as single units for association and clustering because linkage in the cohort was strong. Among roughly 370 genotyped donors of the cohort, an average of approximately 230,000 unique TCR beta nucleotide sequences were sequenced per donor, approximately 20% of them non-productive.

For CDR1 and CDR2, the germline V gene lists MNHEY and SVGAGI. At the junction V is shortened by 6 bases and J by 2 bases; bases outside the gene matches: 4. The CDR3 spans 13 residues, from the cysteine through the phenylalanine. The DNA shown is the 39-base CDR3, in frame from base 1. Libraries were made using the immunoSEQ multiplex PCR assay. A mixture of 60 forward primers for TCR Vbeta segments and 13 reverse primers for TCR Jbeta segments was used in the multiplex PCR. The CDR3 region of rearranged TCR beta genes was amplified from genomic DNA with a multiplex PCR assay. The amplified TCR beta libraries were sequenced on the Illumina HiSeq System as 87-base-pair reads. Per the authors' processing: A later analysis counted tens of millions of unique TCR beta chains across the 666 repertoires, and around 9.9 million of these chains were shared by at least two donors. A nearest-neighbor algorithm error-corrected the raw reads and collapsed the reads into unique sequences, merging closely related sequences to remove PCR and sequencing errors. Alignment of CDR3 sequences to IMGT reference sequences was used to assign V, D and J gene segments. For a sequence to be retained, a match of at least six nucleotides was required to both a V gene segment and a J gene segment. A rearrangement counted as productive if the CDR3 had no stop codons and remained in frame with V and J, and every other rearrangement counted as non-productive. CDR3 was defined by IMGT convention, running from the second conserved V-encoded cysteine to the conserved J-encoded phenylalanine. In an earlier analysis of more than 550 of the donors, sequences lacking an unambiguous match to a single V gene segment were excluded. In an earlier analysis of a few hundred of the donors, V segments were called functional above 56.7% productive rearrangements and were called segregating when the between-donor standard deviation exceeded 5%. A statistical classification framework was developed to diagnose cytomegalovirus status using the catalog of TCR beta chain sequences. In a later analysis, TCR nucleotide sequences were compared against IMGT/GENE-DB human TR gene sequences so that V and J genes could be assigned. In a later analysis, CDR3 sequences and most-parsimonious VDJ recombination scenarios were assigned using the TCRdist pipeline. In a later analysis, each TCR beta chain was defined by its CDR3 amino acid sequence together with its V-gene family, and reads lacking a unique V-gene family were excluded. As a way to deal with suspected cross-contamination and a sequencing artifact, a later analysis dropped hundreds of nucleotide sequences that were highly shared and had low generation probability. In a later analysis, a clonal expansion index was calculated for each public chain from normalized within-repertoire ranks of inferred template counts. A later analysis computed generation probabilities with a VDJ recombination model fitted to out-of-frame rearrangements, and checked the results against IGoR. Hypergeometric tests were used in a later analysis to score TCR-TCR, TCR-HLA and TCR-CMV co-occurrence, with a repertoire-size bias correction applied to the TCR pairs. False discovery rates were estimated in a later analysis by permuting HLA or CMV assignments 20 times. In a later analysis, co-occurring TCRs were grouped with DBSCAN, and TCRdist sequence similarity was added when clustering was performed within HLA-allele-positive subsets. For co-occurrence clustering, repertoires with fewer than 30,000 or more than 120,000 public chains were excluded, along with about five repertoires with anomalous nucleotide sharing. Drawn from immuneACCESS, this table holds only the in-frame rearrangements with V and J called that TCRdb kept. Clones are partly lost; checked studies trace under half to an unresolved V gene and leave the rest unexplained. V and J calls and clone size are given by that table; D and trimming were obtained from the DNA. Counted in this sample were approximately 120,000 clones; approximately 76% of them appeared once. Roughly 8% of the sample is in the top ten clones.

In total, over 600 healthy bone marrow donors made up the cohort. All cohort members were sampled while nominally healthy, although unrecorded immune exposures were likely present. The donor was CMV seronegative and was included in the group of several hundred seronegative cohort members. A peripheral blood sample was provided by each donor, and peripheral blood mononuclear cells were used for TCR beta sequencing. The Qiagen DNeasy Blood Extraction Kit was used to extract genomic DNA from the blood cell samples. A remark on this clone: Its antigen is still unknown. Per-nucleotide qualities are absent, and no much larger clonotype sits a single base away.

Results and caveats for the whole study, not just this receptor: In this cohort, only TCR beta chains were sequenced, and detectable features were limited by the absence of alpha or paired-chain data. Roughly uniform sequencing depth across donors was assumed in presence/absence analyses, although this assumption may not hold. CMV serostatus was the only immune exposure information available for the cohort. Most CMV-associated TCR beta chains appeared to be HLA-restricted in a later analysis, and the HLA associations seemed to be driven largely by CMV exposure. Because HLA typing was unavailable for some donors at each locus, only the typed subset was used in association tests. In a later analysis, several top co-occurrence clusters were reported to appear linked to parvovirus B19, influenza, CMV and Epstein-Barr virus. When HLA alleles, especially DR and DQ, strongly co-occurred, attributing TCR associations to individual alleles was difficult. In an earlier analysis of under 600 of the donors, most TCR beta V segments were observed in productive rearrangements about 90% or about 30% of the time, broadly matching IMGT annotations. Because counts were too low, under 20 rarely observed V segments, including chromosome 9 orphons, were left out of the earlier analysis of some 640 of the donors. A later analysis found that HLA-associated TCR beta chains were more clonally expanded and had lower generation probabilities than equally common non-associated chains. A further reported finding was that TCR beta sequences accurately predicted the HLA-A and HLA-B alleles for most subjects in the first cohort. The study listed 150 to 200 TCR beta chains as associated with cytomegalovirus. According to a later analysis, TCR association rates differed among HLA loci, with DRB1 alleles showing the most associated TCRs and HLA-C alleles showing the fewest. Three of the identified cytomegalovirus-associated TCR beta chains were confirmed in vitro to be specific for cytomegalovirus antigens. Most TCR sequences were observed very rarely across donors, whereas some public TCRs were present in many individuals. It was suggested by the authors that the approach could potentially be generalized to other disease states and immunological phenotypes. A later genetic analysis associated a missense DCLRE1C variant with V-gene and J-gene trimming of TCR beta chains, and an independent cohort replicated the association. Specific HLA alleles were associated with 16,951 TCR beta sequences at a false discovery rate of 0.05 in a later analysis. Linkage disequilibrium might explain the correlated functional status among segregating V segments, but an unknown experimental factor could not be ruled out. A cluster of highly shared sequence variants was judged likely to represent a technical artifact of the sequencing pipeline. Cytomegalovirus status was reported to be diagnosed by the classifier with high specificity and sensitivity in both the original and validation cohorts. Because the 87-base-pair reads could not distinguish some IMGT-functional V segments, including TRBV6-2 and TRBV6-3, those segments were excluded. According to a later genetic analysis, donors in an Asian-associated ancestry cluster had fewer N-insertions in productive TCRs than the approximately 710-donor mean.

Sequenced: PBMCs. The chain was built from TRBV6-5 and TRBJ2-7; 7 of the junction bases match TRBD1. The origin of this receptor is a man in his forties or fifties in good health and CMV-seronegative. CDR3 protein: CASSPDRTYEQYF. The DNA is as follows: TGTGCCAGCAGCCCGGACAGGACCTACGAGCAGTACTTC.